This T cell receptor (beta chain) was documented in a study of T cells after yellow fever vaccination. Whole-study context: SMART-Seq v4 Ultra Low Input prepared the low-cell-number fractions. Study conclusions and caveats: A weaker secondary response peaked on day 5, the primary on day 15. At around 96% for CD4 and approximately 88% for CD8, most primary-vaccination clones showed up again after the booster.

A 5'RACE template-switching step, the method used to make TCR cDNA, added a universal primer site and UMIs. MiXCR, applied by TCRdb to the 5' RACE reads, yields one record per CDR3 protein. Found here are some 250,000 distinct CDR3 sequences, roughly 3.5% of them singletons; the top ten hold 15% to 20%. There are many counts of this clonotype. What it recognizes is unknown. The length of the CDR3 is 14 residues. The V and J ends lost 6 bases and 11 bases, in that order; junction bases with no gene match: 13. This chain connects TRBV12-3 or TRBV12-4 to TRBJ1-1; 9 nucleotides line up with TRBD1. This sample comprised PBMCs, obtained 15 days after the yellow fever booster vaccination. The receptor was isolated from a man between 18 and 35 years old who received the YFV17D yellow fever vaccine. For the CDR3, the DNA is TGTGCCAGCAGCCAAACAGGGGGCAGGGCGTGGGCTTTCTTT. Amino acids: CASSQTGGRAWAFF.